Detailed here is one TCR beta chain. Primers used in a second PCR of roughly 7 to 11 cycles were a sample-barcoded 5' primer and a J-beta primer mix. Every cDNA was tagged by a template-switch adaptor with 12 random nucleotides. The study obtained at least 2.5 million CDR3-containing paired-end reads from every sample. In TCRdb, the 5' RACE reads were re-called with MiXCR into one record per CDR3 protein. The sample contains about 600,000 distinct CDR3 sequences, roughly 48% of which appear only once. The sample belongs to a study of blood T cells in healthy people across ages. Germline values: CDR1 SGDLS, CDR2 YYNGEE. Losses at the gene ends were 3 bases for V and 5 bases for J; bases not matched to a gene: 4. The CDR3 spans 14 residues.

The source material was blood. The chain employs TRBV9 and TRBJ1-5; TRBD1 agrees at 8 bases. This receptor was identified in an elderly man in good health. The CDR3 DNA reads as TGTGCCAGCAGCGCACAGGGGGGCCATCAGCCCCAGCATTTT. Protein sequence: CASSAQGGHQPQHF.